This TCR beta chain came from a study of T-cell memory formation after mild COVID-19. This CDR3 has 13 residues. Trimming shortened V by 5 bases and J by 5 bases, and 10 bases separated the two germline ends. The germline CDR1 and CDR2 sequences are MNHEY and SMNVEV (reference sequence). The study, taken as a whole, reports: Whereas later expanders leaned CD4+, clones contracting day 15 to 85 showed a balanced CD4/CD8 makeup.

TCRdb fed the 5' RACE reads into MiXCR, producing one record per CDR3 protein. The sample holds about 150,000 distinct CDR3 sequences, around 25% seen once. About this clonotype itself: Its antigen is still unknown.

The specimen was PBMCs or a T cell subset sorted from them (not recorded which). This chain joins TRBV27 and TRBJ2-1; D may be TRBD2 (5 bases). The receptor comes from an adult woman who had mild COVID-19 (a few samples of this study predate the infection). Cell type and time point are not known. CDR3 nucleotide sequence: TGTGCCAGCAGTACATCCGGGAACAATGAGCAGTTCTTC. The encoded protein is CASSTSGNNEQFF.